This is a list of T cell receptor beta chains from one sample in a study of shared clonotypes between healthy human individuals. The data were produced by immunoSEQ multiplex PCR, yet TCRdb's version contains in-frame clones alone and is incomplete. The table records over a million clones, over 95% of them present only once. The sequenced sample consisted of naive CD4+ T cells sorted from blood. The receptors were gathered from a man aged 25-45 years in good health. Each CDR3 is given with its conserved first and last residue. The order of the fields is clone size, D gene, J gene, V gene, CDR3 DNA, CDR3 protein. D genes are given only for firm matches. Part of the rows lack a size; the others show once, few, many or a class for expanded clones.

.,TRBD1,TRBJ1-5,TRBV19,TGTGCCAGTAGTATGCGACAGGGGGATAGCAATCAGCCCCAGCATTTT,CASSMRQGDSNQPQHF
.,.,TRBJ1-3,TRBV5-1,TGCGCCAGCAGCTTGGACAGGGCTTCTGGAAACACCATATATTTT,CASSLDRASGNTIYF
.,TRBD2,TRBJ2-1,TRBV7-9,TGTGCCAGCAGCTTAGGTACCCTAGCGGGGGACTACAATGAGCAGTTCTTC,CASSLGTLAGDYNEQFF
.,.,TRBJ2-3,TRBV30,TGTGCCTGGAGTATTAGGAGCACAGATACGCAGTATTTT,CAWSIRSTDTQYF
once,.,TRBJ2-2,TRBV5-6,TGTGCCAGCAACCGGGGTCTCGATGGCCCCGGGGAGCTGTTTTTT,CASNRGLDGPGELFF
.,.,TRBJ1-5,TRBV27,TGTGCCAGCAGTTTATCGGGGGGTTACAATCAGCCCCAGCATTTT,CASSLSGGYNQPQHF
once,TRBD1,TRBJ2-6,TRBV7-9,TGTGCCAGCAGCTTAATCGTTCAACAGGGGTCCTCTGGGGCCAACGTCCTGACTTTC,CASSLIVQQGSSGANVLTF
.,TRBD1,TRBJ2-7,TRBV19,TGTGCCAGTAGTCTCAGGGGGCGACTAAACGAGCAGTACTTC,CASSLRGRLNEQYF
.,.,TRBJ2-1,TRBV27,TGTGCCAGCAGTTACCGGGCCGACAATGAGCAGTTCTTC,CASSYRADNEQFF
.,.,TRBJ1-1,TRBV5-5,TGTGCCAGCAGCTTGGCGCCGGGACCGAACACTGAAGCTTTCTTT,CASSLAPGPNTEAFF
.,TRBD2,TRBJ2-2,TRBV5-4,TGTGCCAGCAGCGGATCGCGGGGAGGGGCGAACACCGGGGAGCTGTTTTTT,CASSGSRGGANTGELFF
.,.,TRBJ1-1,TRBV6-5,TGTGCCAGCAGTTACGGACTCCCTAGCACTGAAGCTTTCTTT,CASSYGLPSTEAFF
.,.,TRBJ1-1,TRBV18,TGTGCCAGCTCCCCCGGTGGTCTGGCAGGGCAGGCTGAAGCTTTCTTT,CASSPGGLAGQAEAFF
.,.,TRBJ1-2,TRBV2,TGTGCCAGCAGTGAAAAGGATTACTATGGCTACACCTTC,CASSEKDYYGYTF
few,.,TRBJ1-5,TRBV2,TGTGCCAGCAGTGAGGGGGGCAATCAGCCCCAGCATTTT,CASSEGGNQPQHF
.,TRBD2,TRBJ2-3,TRBV28,TGTGCCAGCAGAAAAGCGGGAGGAGGGGGAAACACAGATACGCAGTATTTT,CASRKAGGGGNTDTQYF
.,.,TRBJ2-2,TRBV10-3,TGTGCCATCAGTGATAGCGGGAACACCGGGGAGCTGTTTTTT,CAISDSGNTGELFF
.,TRBD2,TRBJ2-1,TRBV6-5,TGTGCGGTTGGCGGGAGGGCCTCGAATGAGCAGTTCTTC,CAVGGRASNEQFF
.,TRBD1,TRBJ1-5,TRBV19,TGTGCCAGTAGTACTAGACAGGGACCCCGACGCAATCAGCCCCAGCATTTT,CASSTRQGPRRNQPQHF
.,TRBD1,TRBJ1-3,TRBV5-5,TGTGCCAGCCGGGACAGGGAGACTGGAAACACCATATATTTT,CASRDRETGNTIYF
.,TRBD2,TRBJ2-3,TRBV11-2,TGTGCCAGCAGCTCCAGGACTAGCGGGAGTGCAGATACGCAGTATTTT,CASSSRTSGSADTQYF
.,.,TRBJ2-7,TRBV21-1,TGTGCCAGCAGCAAATACGCTAGCGGGAGGGCCATCAGCGACGAGCAGTACTTC,CASSKYASGRAISDEQYF
.,.,TRBJ2-1,TRBV4-3,TGCGCCAGCAGCCAAGACCCCAGGGGGGCGGGGATTTACAATGAGCAGTTCTTC,CASSQDPRGAGIYNEQFF
.,TRBD1,TRBJ2-7,TRBV28,TGTGCCAGCAGAGAACGGGACAGTAGGCAGTACTTC,CASRERDSRQYF
.,.,TRBJ2-7,TRBV7-9,TGTGCCAGCAGCCAGTATCAGGGATCGGGCTACGAGCAGTACTTC,CASSQYQGSGYEQYF
.,.,TRBJ2-3,TRBV15,TGTGCCACCAGCAGAGACCCCACGGATACGCAGTATTTT,CATSRDPTDTQYF